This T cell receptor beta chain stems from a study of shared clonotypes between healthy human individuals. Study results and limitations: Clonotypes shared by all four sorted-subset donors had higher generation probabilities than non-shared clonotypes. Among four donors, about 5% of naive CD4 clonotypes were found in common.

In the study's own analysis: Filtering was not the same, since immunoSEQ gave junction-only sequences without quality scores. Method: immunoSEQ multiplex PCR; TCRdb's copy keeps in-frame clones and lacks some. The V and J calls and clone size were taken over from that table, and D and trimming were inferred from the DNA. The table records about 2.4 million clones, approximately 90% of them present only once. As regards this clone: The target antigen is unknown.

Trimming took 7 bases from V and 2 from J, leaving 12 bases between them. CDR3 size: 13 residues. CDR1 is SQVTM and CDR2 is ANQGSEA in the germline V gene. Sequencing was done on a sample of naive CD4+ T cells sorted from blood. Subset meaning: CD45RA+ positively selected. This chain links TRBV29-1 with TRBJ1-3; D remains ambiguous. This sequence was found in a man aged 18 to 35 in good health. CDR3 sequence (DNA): TGCAGCGCCCGTGAGCCCGCTGGAAACACCATATATTTT. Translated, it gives CSAREPAGNTIYF.